Below, 30 T cell receptor beta chains from the same sample are listed, as sequenced in a study of T-cell reconstitution after alpha-beta-depleted transplantation in children. Unique molecular identifiers were incorporated when the TCRbeta library was constructed. One entry per CDR3 protein results from TCRdb running MiXCR on the PCR reads. The data contain 70,000 or so distinct CDR3 sequences, approximately 11% of them singletons. This sample comprised PBMCs, obtained before TCRalphabeta/CD19-depleted stem cell transplant. The origin of the receptors is a boy aged 5-17 years with acute myeloid leukemia, due to receive a stem cell transplant.

The table lists this clonotype with many counts. The DNA for the CDR3 is TGCGCCAGCAGCTTGGTACTAGCGGGTACTCAAGAGACCCAGTACTTC. Amino acid sequence: CASSLVLAGTQETQYF. The chain joins TRBV5-1 to TRBJ2-5; 9 nucleotides agree with TRBD2. Germline V gives CDR1 SGHRS, CDR2 YFSETQ. The CDR3 runs 16 residues. V lost 0 bases and J lost 2; bases outside the gene matches: 5.

This clonotype was seen only a few times. V and J are TRBV7-3 and TRBJ2-7; TRBD2 aligns across 13 bases. The CDR3 consists of 21 residues. Germline V gene sequence: CDR1 SGHTA, CDR2 FQGTGA. Losses at the gene ends were 5 bases for V and 2 bases for J; bases not matched to a gene: 21. Here the CDR3 reads CASSPGLAGVVLSTPTYEQYF. The CDR3 bases are TGTGCCAGCAGCCCCGGACTAGCGGGAGTGGTCTTGTCTACCCCCACCTACGAGCAGTACTTC.

This clonotype was observed at least ten times. The rearrangement joins TRBV5-1 to TRBJ2-7, with 8 bases aligning to TRBD1. The CDR3 length is 15 residues. The germline CDR1 and CDR2 sequences are SGHRS and YFSETQ. V lost 3 bases, J lost 2 bases, and 7 bases stayed unmatched. The CDR3 coding sequence is TGCGCCAGCAGCTCAGGGGGCGGGGCGGCCTACGAGCAGTACTTC. Its translation is CASSSGGGAAYEQYF.

This clonotype was found many times. The chain links TRBV20-1 to TRBJ2-1; 13 bases map to TRBD2. The CDR3 totals 15 residues. Trimming at V came to 5 bases and at J to 8 bases, leaving 9 bases not matched to a gene. CDR1 DFQATT and CDR2 SNEGSKA come from the germline V gene (reference sequence). The CDR3 is CSAATSGGPSHEQFF. For the CDR3, the DNA is TGCAGTGCTGCGACTAGCGGGGGGCCCAGCCATGAGCAGTTCTTC.

A remark on this clonotype: This may stem from a read error, because a much larger clone lies one nucleotide away. This rearrangement joins TRBV11-2 to TRBJ1-2, with D possibly being TRBD1 (6 bases). V was pared by 5 bases and J by 7 bases, with 17 bases between. The V gene's germline CDR1 is SGHAT and CDR2 FQNNGV. CDR3 length: 14 amino acids. In DNA form, the CDR3 reads TGTGCCAGCAGCCCAGGGGCCGCAGTCCCTGGCTACACCTTC. It codes for CASSPGAAVPGYTF.

Details on this clonotype: Since a much larger clone is just one base distant, this may be a read error. The chain employs TRBV3-1 and TRBJ2-3; 9 positions agree with TRBD2. Germline assignment: CDR1 LGHDT and CDR2 YNNKEL (reference sequence). The CDR3 runs to 19 residues. As DNA, the CDR3 is TGTGCCTGCAGCCAGCCGACGACTGGCGGGGGGGCCTTCGGAGATACGCAGTATTTT. Its translation is CACSQPTTGGGAFGDTQYF.

In this sample, this clonotype turned up many times. J is TRBJ2-1 and V is TRBV7-2; possible D gene TRBD1, 5 bases. The CDR3 length is 15 residues. CDR1 and CDR2 (germline): SGHTA, FQGNSA. V dropped 0 bases and J dropped 3 bases, with 9 bases sitting between them. This CDR3 is CASSLAHQGYNEQFF. The CDR3 nucleotides are TGTGCCAGCAGCTTAGCGCATCAGGGCTACAATGAGCAGTTCTTC. Supplemented by reference TRBV7-2 and TRBJ2-1, the full variable domain reads GAGVSQSPSNKVTEKGKDVELRCDPISGHTALYWYRQSLGQGLEFLIYFQGNSAPDKSGLPSDRFSAERTGGSVSTLTIQRTQQEDSAVYLCASSLAHQGYNEQFFGPGTRLTVL.

At least ten counts were recorded for this clonotype. J is TRBJ1-1 and V is TRBV6-5, with 9 positions matching TRBD1. J was trimmed by 5 bases and V by 2 bases; bases with no gene match: 9. The CDR3 is 16 residues long. Germline CDR1 MNHEY, CDR2 SVGAGI. CDR3 residues: CASSYLTGGAWTEAFF. CDR3 sequence (DNA): TGTGCCAGCAGTTACCTAACAGGGGGCGCGTGGACTGAAGCTTTCTTT.

Worth noting for this clonotype: This could be a read error, since a much larger clone is one nucleotide away. The rearrangement links TRBV11-2 to TRBJ2-7, with TRBD2 matching over 7 bases. CDR1 and CDR2 from the germline V gene are SGHAT and FQNNGV. This CDR3 has 14 residues. This CDR3 reads CASSLSGAHYAQYF. In DNA, the CDR3 is TGTGCCAGCAGCCTGAGCGGGGCACACTACGCGCAGTACTTC.

In this sample, this clonotype turned up many times. The V gene is TRBV20-1, the J gene TRBJ2-1; 8 positions agree with TRBD1. V gave up 2 bases and J gave up 1 base; unmatched junction bases: 7. Germline loops: CDR1 DFQATT, CDR2 SNEGSKA (reference sequence). This CDR3 contains 16 residues. In DNA form, the CDR3 reads TGCAGTGCTAGAAGAGAAGACAGGGGTTCCTACAATGAGCAGTTCTTC. Translating it yields CSARREDRGSYNEQFF.

This clonotype was detected ten times or more. The V call is TRBV27, the J call TRBJ2-7; possible D gene TRBD2, 6 bases. V lost 2 bases, J lost 2 bases, and 16 bases lay in between. CDR1 is MNHEY, CDR2 SMNVEV, per germline (reference sequence). This CDR3 is 16 amino acids long. The CDR3 protein is CASSLKGISGPYEQYF. CDR3 DNA: TGTGCCAGCAGTTTAAAAGGGATTAGCGGACCCTACGAGCAGTACTTC.

This rearrangement joins TRBV6-5 to TRBJ1-4, with no clear D. Per the germline V gene, CDR1 is MNHEY and CDR2 is SVGAGI. The ends were cut back, 0 bases at V and 2 bases at J, with 10 bases in the middle. The CDR3 has 16 amino acids. CDR3 loop: CASSYSGSVTNEKLFF. The CDR3 DNA follows: TGTGCCAGCAGTTACTCGGGGTCTGTTACTAATGAAAAACTGTTTTTT.

This clonotype came up many times. The J gene is TRBJ2-5, the V gene TRBV20-1; 13 bases are shared with TRBD2. The CDR3 loop spans 14 amino acids. The ends lost 6 bases at V and 4 bases at J; junction bases unmatched: 5. The germline V gene has CDR1 DFQATT and CDR2 SNEGSKA (reference sequence). For the CDR3, the DNA is TGCAGTGCCCCAGGACTAGCGGGAGCAGAGACCCAGTACTTC. Protein product: CSAPGLAGAETQYF.

About this clonotype itself: Possible read error: a much larger clone is one base away. The chain has TRBV20-1 and TRBJ1-1; D unresolved. This CDR3 comprises 15 residues. Germline CDR1 reads DFQATT; CDR2 reads SNEGSKA (reference sequence). CDR3 in DNA: TGCAGTGCTCTTGACTATGAGCTCATGAACGCTGAAGCTTTCTTT. Translating it yields CSALDYELMNAEAFF.

Many counts were recorded for this clonotype. The V and J genes are TRBV29-1 and TRBJ2-2; D not resolved. The CDR3 sequence is 11 residues long. Germline CDR1 is SQVTM and CDR2 is ANQGSEA. Deletions cut 3 bases from V and 6 bases from J, with 5 bases between. The CDR3 DNA sequence: TGCAGCGTTGATCGGGCCGGGGAGCTGTTTTTT. As protein: CSVDRAGELFF.

This clonotype was seen a few times. J is TRBJ2-7 and V is TRBV24-1; 14 bases map to TRBD2. The CDR3 is 16 amino acids. Germline CDR1 KGHDR, CDR2 SFDVKD. V dropped 4 bases and J dropped 0; count of bases not matched to a gene: 1. The CDR3 DNA follows: TGTGCCACCAGTGAGGGGACTAGCGGGAGCTCCTACGAGCAGTACTTC. It yields the protein CATSEGTSGSSYEQYF.

This clonotype was seen at least ten times. V and J are TRBV5-1 and TRBJ2-2; TRBD2 matches at 11 bases. This CDR3 region has 17 residues. CDR1 SGHRS and CDR2 YFSETQ come from the germline V gene. Losses at the gene ends were 4 bases for V and 5 bases for J; bases not matched to a gene: 10. Written as DNA, the CDR3 is TGCGCCAGCAGCGGGGGACTAGCGGACCGAAGGACCGGGGAGCTGTTTTTT. Its translation: CASSGGLADRRTGELFF.

At least ten counts were recorded for this clonotype. The chain joins TRBV11-1 to TRBJ2-3, with D possibly called TRBD1 or TRBD2 (5 bases each). Trimming removed 4 bases from V and 4 bases from J, with 24 bases in between. Germline CDR1 reads SGHAT; CDR2 reads FQDESV (reference sequence). This CDR3 has 18 amino acids. CDR3 region: CASSSHFGASRLSDTQYF. The DNA for the CDR3 is TGTGCCAGCAGCTCCCATTTCGGGGCCTCTCGACTCTCAGATACGCAGTATTTT.

This clonotype was counted many times. The J gene is TRBJ2-1, the V gene TRBV3-1; 7 nucleotides match TRBD1. Germline loops: CDR1 LGHDT, CDR2 YNNKEL (reference sequence). With 7 bases clipped from V and 5 bases from J, the junction kept 11 bases outside the gene matches. This CDR3 is built from 15 residues. CDR3 in amino acids: CASTKDRIIHNEQFF. CDR3 in DNA: TGTGCCAGCACCAAGGACAGGATTATCCACAATGAGCAGTTCTTC.

V gene TRBV19 combines with J gene TRBJ2-2; D not resolved. This CDR3 is built from 12 residues. Germline CDR1 and CDR2: LNHDA and SQIVND (reference sequence). The V end lost 6 bases, the J end lost 6 bases, and 8 bases lay between the germline ends. CDR3 coding DNA: TGTGCCAGTAGCAAATATCCCGGGGAGCTGTTTTTT. It yields the protein CASSKYPGELFF.

As to this clonotype: A single base separates this from a much larger clone, so it may be a read error. The CDR3 ends on some other residue instead of the conserved phenylalanine or tryptophan, so this is likely a read error. V is TRBV4-2 and J is TRBJ2-7; D possibly corresponds to TRBD2 (8 bases). From germline, CDR1 is LGHNA and CDR2 YNFKEQ. The CDR3 extends over 15 amino acids. V was pared by 4 bases and J by 2 bases, with 15 bases between. DNA of the CDR3: TGTGCCAGCAGCCCAGGGGGACTAGGAGCCTACGAGCAGTACTAC. Amino acid sequence: CASSPGGLGAYEQYY.

At least ten counts were recorded for this clonotype. The CDR3 sequence: CASGYQETQYF. The DNA for the CDR3 is TGTGCCAGCGGGTACCAAGAGACCCAGTACTTC. The V gene is TRBV16, the J gene TRBJ2-5, with no clear D. The CDR3 is 11 amino acids. Germline CDR1 reads KGHSY; CDR2 reads FQNENV. The V end was cut by 8 bases, the J end by 0 bases, with 4 bases between.

This clonotype was counted many times. CDR3 DNA: TGCGCCAGCAGCCCCCGAGGAAGCGAGACTAGCACAGATACGCAGTATTTT. Translating it yields CASSPRGSETSTDTQYF. J is TRBJ2-3 and V is TRBV5-1; D is unresolved. Trimming removed 4 bases at V and 0 bases at J, with 18 bases between. The CDR3 length is 17 residues. CDR1 and CDR2 from the germline V gene are SGHRS and YFSETQ.

This clonotype was counted many times. This chain joins TRBV4-2 and TRBJ2-2; D gene ambiguous. The germline CDR1 and CDR2 sequences are LGHNA and YNFKEQ. V was clipped by 1 base and J by 5 bases, with 14 bases between them. This CDR3 region has 16 residues. The CDR3: CASSQVGGAQTGELFF. CDR3 coding DNA: TGTGCCAGCAGCCAAGTGGGTGGAGCCCAGACCGGGGAGCTGTTTTTT.

This clonotype was seen at least ten times. CDR3 sequence reads: CATSRGSGGGETQYF. The DNA for the CDR3 is TGTGCCACCAGCAGAGGATCGGGGGGGGGAGAGACCCAGTACTTC. This chain uses TRBV15 with TRBJ2-5; 8 nucleotides align to TRBD2. Germline trimming cut 1 base from V and 4 bases from J; bases unmatched to any gene: 5. The CDR3 length is 15 residues. Germline V CDR1 and CDR2: LNHNV, YYDKDF (reference sequence).

This clonotype was counted at least ten times. The rearrangement uses TRBV5-6 and TRBJ2-1; TRBD1 aligns across 10 bases. The CDR3 is made up of 13 amino acids. Germline CDR1 and CDR2: SGHDT and YYEEEE. Germline trimming cut 3 bases from V and 15 bases from J; bases unmatched to any gene: 9. The chain's CDR3 is CASSSDRGRQGFF. DNA of the CDR3: TGTGCCAGCAGCTCTGACAGGGGGCGCCAGGGGTTCTTC.

This chain joins TRBV11-1 and TRBJ2-3; 7 nucleotides match TRBD1. The V gene end was trimmed by 2 bases and the J gene end by 5 bases; junction bases not matched to a gene: 10. CDR3 length: 16 amino acids. Germline CDR1 is SGHAT and CDR2 is FQDESV (reference sequence). CDR3 coding DNA: TGTGCCAGCAGCTTAAACTTAGACAGGGCGGAAGATACGCAGTATTTT. Its translation: CASSLNLDRAEDTQYF.

This clonotype showed up many times. V and J are TRBV29-1 and TRBJ1-1, with D hard to call. Trimming cost V 3 bases and J 5 bases, with 16 bases left between them. Per germline, CDR1 SQVTM and CDR2 ANQGSEA. This CDR3 has 14 amino acids. CDR3 amino acids: CSVETEAGWTEAFF. CDR3 nucleotide sequence: TGCAGCGTTGAGACGGAGGCGGGCTGGACTGAAGCTTTCTTT. Full variable domain (rest looked up from reference TRBV29-1 and TRBJ1-1): SAVISQKPSRDICQRGTSLTIQCQVDSQVTMMFWYRQQPGQSLTLIATANQGSEATYESGFVIDKFPISRPNLTFSTLTVSNMSPEDSSIYLCSVETEAGWTEAFFGQGTRLTVV.

This clonotype was observed many times. This chain links TRBV7-9 with TRBJ1-1; no reliable D call. There are 11 residues in the CDR3. V was shortened by 0 bases and J by 8 bases, with 4 bases between the two germline ends. CDR1 and CDR2 (germline): SEHNR, FQNEAQ (reference sequence). The DNA of the CDR3 is TGTGCCAGCAGCTTAGCGATGGAAGCTTTCTTT. Translated: CASSLAMEAFF.

This clonotype was observed at least ten times. The V call is TRBV6-2 or TRBV6-3, the J call TRBJ1-5, with TRBD1 identical over 8 bases. Per germline, CDR1 MNHEY and CDR2 SVGEGT. The J segment lost 2 bases and the V segment lost 8 bases, leaving 8 bases of the junction unmatched. The CDR3 has 15 residues. CDR3 loop: CASRAGGIGNQPQHF. DNA of the CDR3: TGTGCCAGCCGGGCAGGGGGCATTGGCAATCAGCCCCAGCATTTT.